The rows below give T cell receptor beta chains drawn from one sample of a study of T cell responses to AZD1222 COVID-19 vaccine. TCRdb keeps only in-frame clones here, not all; method: immunoSEQ multiplex PCR. The data show about 120,000 clones, roughly nine tenths seen once. Specimen: peripheral blood, collected 28 days after the second AZD1222 dose. These receptors came from an adult who received the AZD1222 COVID-19 vaccine. Both conserved end residues are part of each CDR3. D genes are given only for firm matches. Clone sizes are given selectively: once, few, many, or a class where the clone is expanded.

CDR3nt	CDR3aa	d_gene	j_gene	v_gene	abundance
TGTGCCAGCAGACCCGGACTAGCAAGAGATACGCAGTATTTT	CASRPGLARDTQYF	TRBD2	TRBJ2-3	TRBV28	.
TGTGCTAGTGGTTTTAGTGGGTGGGGTGAGCAGTTCTTC	CASGFSGWGEQFF	.	TRBJ2-1	TRBV12-5	.
TGTGCCAGCAGTTTATGGGCTAGCGGGAGGTTCACAGATACGCAGTATTTT	CASSLWASGRFTDTQYF	TRBD2	TRBJ2-3	TRBV27	.
TGTGCCAGCAGCCCTCCGGGCGCCGGGAACACTGAAGCTTTCTTT	CASSPPGAGNTEAFF	.	TRBJ1-1	TRBV9	.
TGCGCGGGGAGAAATGACTATGGCTACACCTTC	CAGRNDYGYTF	.	TRBJ1-2	TRBV10-3	.
TGTGCCAGCAGCCACCAGGGGTCCCAGCCCCAGCATTTT	CASSHQGSQPQHF	.	TRBJ1-5	TRBV3-1/TRBV3-2	once
TGCGCCAGCAGCCGCGGGCCTTCCGGGAACACTGAAGCTTTCTTT	CASSRGPSGNTEAFF	.	TRBJ1-1	TRBV5-1	.
TGTGCCATTAAGGACAGATCTCAATACGAGCAGTACTTC	CAIKDRSQYEQYF	.	TRBJ2-7	TRBV19	.
TGTGCCAGCAGCTCAGAGGGGAGCACAGATACGCAGTATTTT	CASSSEGSTDTQYF	.	TRBJ2-3	TRBV9	.
TGTGCCAGCAGTGAATCTCATTCAGGGGGGGACATTCAGTACTTC	CASSESHSGGDIQYF	.	TRBJ2-4	TRBV25-1	once
TGCGCCAGCAGCTCCAACCTAGCGGGAGGGGCAGATACGCAGTATTTT	CASSSNLAGGADTQYF	TRBD2	TRBJ2-3	TRBV5-1	.
TGTGCCAGCAGCCTACAGGGAGGGGACTATGGCTACACCTTC	CASSLQGGDYGYTF	.	TRBJ1-2	TRBV3-1/TRBV3-2	.
TGTGCCAGCAGCTTAACTGGACAGCCTGCGGAGCCCCAGCATTTT	CASSLTGQPAEPQHF	.	TRBJ1-5	TRBV7-9	.
TGTGCCAGCAGCCCCACGGCAGGCAATCAGCCCCAGCATTTT	CASSPTAGNQPQHF	.	TRBJ1-5	TRBV7-6	.
TGTGCCTGGAGTGTCTTAGGTCTAGGCAGGGTTGATTCACCCCTCCACTTT	CAWSVLGLGRVDSPLHF	.	TRBJ1-6	TRBV30	.
TGTGCCAGCAGCTTAGCCCCCATGGGACTAGCGGGAGTGGGATCCAAAAACATTCAGTACTTC	CASSLAPMGLAGVGSKNIQYF	TRBD2	TRBJ2-4	TRBV7-8	once
TGTGCCAGCAGTTTACCCGGGTGGCGGGGGGGGTCCCCCTACGAGCAGTACTTC	CASSLPGWRGGSPYEQYF	TRBD2	TRBJ2-7	TRBV28	.
TGTGCCATCAGTGACCACAACGACAGGGATGTTGGTCAGCCCCAGCATTTT	CAISDHNDRDVGQPQHF	TRBD1	TRBJ1-5	TRBV10-3	.
TGTGCCAGCAGCCGGAGACGGGTCCTGTCGGTGGATGAGCAGTTCTTC	CASSRRRVLSVDEQFF	.	TRBJ2-1	TRBV13	.
TGTGCCAGCAGAAGGAGCACGGGGGAAAAACTGTTTTTT	CASRRSTGEKLFF	.	TRBJ1-4	TRBV6-5	once
TGTGCCAGCAGCCAAGATTCTTTAGGCCCGCAGTATTTT	CASSQDSLGPQYF	.	TRBJ2-3	TRBV3-1/TRBV3-2	.
TGTGCCACCAGTGATCCTAGCGGGACCCACCAAGAGACCCAGTACTTC	CATSDPSGTHQETQYF	TRBD2	TRBJ2-5	TRBV24-1	once
TGTGCCAGCAGCTTGCCGGGCGGGAGCGGGGATACGCAGTATTTT	CASSLPGGSGDTQYF	TRBD2	TRBJ2-3	TRBV5-5	.
TGTGCCAGCACCAGGGGGATCGGAGAGACCCAGTACTTC	CASTRGIGETQYF	TRBD1	TRBJ2-5	TRBV2	.
TGTGCCAGCAGCTTATCCAGCGGCACCGGGGAGCTGTTTTTT	CASSLSSGTGELFF	.	TRBJ2-2	TRBV5-6	.
TGTGCCAGCAGCCCACTAGCGGGAGGTTTCAATGAGCAGTTCTTC	CASSPLAGGFNEQFF	TRBD2	TRBJ2-1	TRBV6-5	.
TGCGCCAGCAGCCAAGAGGCTATTAGCTCCTACTCCTACGAGCAGTACTTC	CASSQEAISSYSYEQYF	.	TRBJ2-7	TRBV4-1	once
TGTGCCAGCAGCTCCCGGTTCGACAGGCGCCTCTATGGCTACACCTTC	CASSSRFDRRLYGYTF	.	TRBJ1-2	TRBV21-1	.
TGTGCCAGCAGCCAAGTGAGTGGGACCGGGGAGCTGTTTTTT	CASSQVSGTGELFF	.	TRBJ2-2	TRBV3-1/TRBV3-2	.
TGTGCCAGCAGTTTTGGGCGGGCGGGAAGCAATGAGCAGTTCTTC	CASSFGRAGSNEQFF	.	TRBJ2-1	TRBV28	once
.	CASSVGPGTSGESSYNEQFF	.	TRBJ2-1	TRBV9	.
TGTGCCAGTAGTATAGATTTGTGGCCGGGACAGGCGGGCACTGAAGCTTTCTTT	CASSIDLWPGQAGTEAFF	TRBD1	TRBJ1-1	TRBV19	once
TGTGCCAGCAGCGGCGTTGGGGAAAAACTGTTTTTT	CASSGVGEKLFF	.	TRBJ1-4	TRBV2	.
TGCGCCAGCAGCCAATGGGGACGGACCTATGGCTACACCTTC	CASSQWGRTYGYTF	.	TRBJ1-2	TRBV4-1	.
TGTGCCAGCAGCGTAGCTACAGGGGGCGGGGAGACCCAGTACTTC	CASSVATGGGETQYF	TRBD1	TRBJ2-5	TRBV9	.
TGTGCCAGCAGAGAGAGGGCCCAGACAGATACGCAGTATTTT	CASRERAQTDTQYF	.	TRBJ2-3	TRBV7-3	.
TGTGCCAGCAGCGGGACGGGCAACCCGAACACCGGGGAGCTGTTTTTT	CASSGTGNPNTGELFF	.	TRBJ2-2	TRBV9	.
TGTGCCAGCAGCTTAGTTCGGGAGACCCAGTACTTC	CASSLVRETQYF	.	TRBJ2-5	TRBV7-9	.